One sample yielded the 16 T cell receptor beta chains listed below, sequenced in a study of control samples from healthy donors and cancer patients. The data were produced by immunoSEQ multiplex PCR, yet TCRdb's version contains in-frame clones alone and is incomplete. Altogether some 76,000 clones are present, around nine tenths being singletons, with the ten largest covering around 19%. Sequencing used PBMCs. These receptors were taken from a man aged 60 to 75 with lung cancer.

The V call is TRBV5-4, the J call TRBJ2-5; 8 positions agree with TRBD1. The CDR3 spans 14 residues. The ends lost 4 bases at V and 3 bases at J; junction bases unmatched: 5. Germline CDR1 and CDR2: SGHNT and YYREEE (reference sequence). CDR3 DNA sequence: TGTGCCAGCAGCGCCGGACAGGGTGAAGAGACCCAGTACTTC. Translation: CASSAGQGEETQYF.

The rearrangement uses TRBV12-5 and TRBJ1-5; tentative D call: TRBD1 (5 bases). V lost 2 bases to trimming and J lost 4 bases, with 21 bases between them. Germline V gene sequence: CDR1 LGHNT, CDR2 FRNRAP. CDR3 length: 18 residues. The CDR3 DNA reads TGTGCTAGTGGTTTGAGCCTGGACGGACAAACTATTAATCAGCCCCAGCATTTT. Translation gives CASGLSLDGQTINQPQHF.

This chain uses TRBV29-1 with TRBJ2-3; D is unresolved. The V and J ends lost 1 base and 2 bases respectively, with 7 bases between them. Germline lookup yields CDR1 SQVTM and CDR2 ANQGSEA. The CDR3 runs 13 residues. The CDR3 spells CSVEVPYTDTQYF. CDR3 bases: TGCAGCGTTGAAGTCCCCTACACAGATACGCAGTATTTT.

The rearrangement joins TRBV6-6 to TRBJ2-1, with D unclear. The CDR3 runs to 13 residues. V was cut by 8 bases and J by 0 bases, with 8 bases left in between. The germline CDR1 and CDR2 sequences are MNHNY and SVGAGI (reference sequence). Here the CDR3 DNA reads TGTGCCAGCGCCCGGTACTCCTACAATGAGCAGTTCTTC. Residues: CASARYSYNEQFF.

The V gene is TRBV3-1 (or the pseudogene TRBV3-2), the J gene TRBJ1-2; D uncertain. The CDR3 is 14 amino acids. V was shortened by 0 bases and J by 4 bases, with 9 bases between the two germline ends. The V gene's germline CDR1 is LGHDT and CDR2 YNNKEL (reference sequence). The CDR3 here is CASSQDTNRYGYTF. CDR3 nucleotides: TGTGCCAGCAGCCAAGACACAAACCGCTATGGCTACACCTTC.

V gene TRBV12-3 or TRBV12-4 combines with J gene TRBJ1-5; TRBD1 aligns across 7 bases. The CDR3 covers 13 residues. J lost 5 bases, V lost 5 bases, and 3 bases had no gene match. Here the CDR3 DNA reads TGTGCCAGCAGTCGACAGGGTTATCAGCCCCAGCATTTT. As protein: CASSRQGYQPQHF.

The V gene is TRBV5-6, the J gene TRBJ2-1; 10 nucleotides agree with TRBD1. The length of the CDR3 is 16 residues. The germline V gene encodes CDR1 SGHDT and CDR2 YYEEEE. Trimming at V came to 2 bases and at J to 9 bases, leaving 11 bases not matched to a gene. CDR3 protein: CASSFKDRGAFSEQFF. CDR3 coding DNA: TGTGCCAGCAGCTTCAAGGACAGGGGGGCCTTTTCTGAGCAGTTCTTC.

The chain is built from TRBV5-1 and TRBJ2-5; the match to TRBD1 covers 9 bases. This CDR3 has 16 residues. Trimming took 2 bases from V and 0 from J; bases not matched to a gene: 5. Per the germline V gene, CDR1 is SGHRS and CDR2 is YFSETQ. As DNA, the CDR3 is TGCGCCAGCAGCTTCCGGGACAGGGAACACCAAGAGACCCAGTACTTC. Protein product: CASSFRDREHQETQYF.

The DNA of the CDR3 is TGCGCCAGCAGGGGCGGGGGGACTAATGAAAAACTGTTTTTT. Protein product: CASRGGGTNEKLFF. The chain recombines TRBV5-1 with TRBJ1-4; tentative D call: TRBD1 (5 bases). This CDR3 spans 14 amino acids. Germline V gene data show CDR1 as SGHRS and CDR2 as YFSETQ. Trimming cost V 5 bases and J 2 bases, with 10 bases left between them.

The chain combines TRBV3-1 (or the pseudogene TRBV3-2) with TRBJ2-5; 7 nucleotides align to TRBD2. Germline CDR1 LGHDT, CDR2 YNNKEL (reference sequence). V dropped 1 base and J dropped 1; count of bases not matched to a gene: 3. The CDR3 covers 15 residues. The CDR3 nucleotides read TGTGCCAGCAGCCAAGGGGTAGCGGGCCAAGAGACCCAGTACTTC. This translates into CASSQGVAGQETQYF.

The chain links TRBV2 to TRBJ2-1; D is possibly TRBD2 (6 bases). The V gene lost 2 bases and the J gene lost 5 bases, with 10 bases spanning the gap. The CDR3 spans 14 residues. Germline CDR1 and CDR2: SNHLY and FYNNEI. CDR3 DNA: TGTGCCAGCAGTGAATTGGGGGGAAACAATGAGCAGTTCTTC. Translated: CASSELGGNNEQFF. Full variable domain (missing parts from reference TRBV2 and TRBJ2-1): EPEVTQTPSHQVTQMGQEVILRCVPISNHLYFYWYRQILGQKVEFLVSFYNNEISEKSEIFDDQFSVERPDGSNFTLKIRSTKLEDSAMYFCASSELGGNNEQFFGPGTRLTVL.

This chain uses TRBV2 with TRBJ1-5; tentative D call: TRBD1 (5 bases). Trimming took off 11 bases at V and 2 bases at J, with 19 bases between the two ends. There are 15 residues in the CDR3. Germline-derived CDR1 and CDR2 are SNHLY and FYNNEI. As DNA, the CDR3 is TGTGCCGGCGCCCCGGGGGGGATGCGCAATCAGCCCCAGCATTTT. Amino acid sequence: CAGAPGGMRNQPQHF.

The V call is TRBV12-5, the J call TRBJ1-1; D gene unclear. The CDR3 totals 17 residues. V lost 3 bases and J 0 bases, leaving 17 bases between the germline ends. Germline values: CDR1 LGHNT, CDR2 FRNRAP. This CDR3 reads CASGFTPDGTVNTEAFF. Written as DNA, the CDR3 is TGTGCTAGTGGTTTTACCCCCGACGGAACGGTGAACACTGAAGCTTTCTTT.

The chain combines TRBV25-1 with TRBJ1-2, with 10 bases lining up with TRBD1. Trimming cost V 5 bases and J 7 bases; bases outside gene matches: 4. From germline, CDR1 is MGHDK and CDR2 SYGVNS. There are 13 residues in the CDR3. The CDR3 here is CASSPDRGLGYTF. The CDR3 nucleotides are TGTGCCAGCAGTCCTGACAGGGGGCTTGGCTACACCTTC.

The chain employs TRBV5-1 and TRBJ2-1; 11 bases line up with TRBD2. The CDR3 consists of 15 residues. V was clipped by 4 bases and J by 4 bases; unmatched bases: 4. The germline V gene has CDR1 SGHRS and CDR2 YFSETQ. The chain's CDR3 is CASSPLAGDYNEQFF. For the CDR3, the DNA is TGCGCCAGCAGCCCACTAGCGGGGGATTACAATGAGCAGTTCTTC.

This clone was counted a single time. The V gene is TRBV7-3, the J gene TRBJ1-1; no definite D call. Germline lookup yields CDR1 SGHTA and CDR2 FQGTGA. The CDR3 has 15 residues. Trimming left V 1 base short and J 5 bases short, with 14 bases between. CDR3 residues: CASSLNPPGGTEAFF. CDR3 in DNA: TGTGCCAGCAGCTTAAACCCCCCGGGAGGGACTGAAGCTTTCTTT.